This T cell receptor (beta chain) was observed in a study of Graves' ophthalmopathy and Graves' hyperthyroidism. As to this clonotype: A junction end diverges from the germline sequence, so it may reflect a read error.

Germline loops: CDR1 SGHAT, CDR2 FQNNGV. CDR3 length equals 16 residues. The authors amplified TCR beta CDR3 regions, and they did so from RNA transcripts for repertoire sequencing. First-round RT-PCR used HTBI primers; second-round multiplex PCR followed. TCRdb used MiXCR to reprocess the multiplex PCR reads, holding one entry per CDR3 protein. The sample holds under 350,000 distinct CDR3 sequences, 15% to 20% seen once. This receptor was obtained from an adult man with Graves' ophthalmopathy. The chain carries TRBV11-2 and TRBJ1-2, with D possibly TRBD1 on 5 matching bases. Source material: peripheral blood. The CDR3 protein is CASSHIRLTGDYGHTF. CDR3 nucleotides: TGTGCCAGCTCACACATCCGACTTACGGGGGACTATGGCCACACCTTC.